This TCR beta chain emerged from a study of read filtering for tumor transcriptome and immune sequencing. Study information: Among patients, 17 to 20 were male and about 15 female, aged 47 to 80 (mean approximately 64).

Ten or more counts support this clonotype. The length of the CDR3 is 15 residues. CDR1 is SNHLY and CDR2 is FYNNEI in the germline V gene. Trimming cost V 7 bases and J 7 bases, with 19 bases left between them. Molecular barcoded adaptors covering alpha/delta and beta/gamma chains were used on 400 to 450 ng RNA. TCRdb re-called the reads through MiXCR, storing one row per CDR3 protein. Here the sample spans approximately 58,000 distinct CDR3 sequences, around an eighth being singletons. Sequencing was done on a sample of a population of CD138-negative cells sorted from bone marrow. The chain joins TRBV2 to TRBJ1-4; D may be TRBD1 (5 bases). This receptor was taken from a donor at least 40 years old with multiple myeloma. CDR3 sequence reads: CASTSTRVAGEKLFF. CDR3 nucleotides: TGTGCCAGCACCTCAACCAGGGTCGCCGGTGAAAAACTGTTTTTT.